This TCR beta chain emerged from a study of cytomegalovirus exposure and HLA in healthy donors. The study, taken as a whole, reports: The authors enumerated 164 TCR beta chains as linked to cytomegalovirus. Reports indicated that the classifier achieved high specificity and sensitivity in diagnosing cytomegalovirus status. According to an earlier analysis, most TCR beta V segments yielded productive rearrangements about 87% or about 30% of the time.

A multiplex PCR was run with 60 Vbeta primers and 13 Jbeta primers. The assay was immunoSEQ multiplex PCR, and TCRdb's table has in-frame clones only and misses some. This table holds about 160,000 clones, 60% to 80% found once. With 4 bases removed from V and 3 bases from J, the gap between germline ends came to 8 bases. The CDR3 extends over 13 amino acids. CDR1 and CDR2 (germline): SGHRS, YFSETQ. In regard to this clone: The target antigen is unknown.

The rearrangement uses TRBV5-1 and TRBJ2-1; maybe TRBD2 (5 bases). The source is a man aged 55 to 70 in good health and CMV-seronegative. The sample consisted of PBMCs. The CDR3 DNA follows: TGCGCCAGCAGCGCCACTAGCTACAATGAGCAGTTCTTC. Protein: CASSATSYNEQFF.